This record covers a single T cell receptor beta chain. Each CDR3 protein is one row after TCRdb ran MiXCR on the 5' RACE reads. The sample holds about 210,000 distinct CDR3 sequences; roughly 9.4% are singletons and the top ten take 5% to 6.5%. This sample is part of a study of identical twins. Specimen: memory (CD45RO+) T cells sorted from blood. This TCR came from a woman younger than 30 in good health.

CDR3 residues: CASSQRDRGSAAEAFF. The CDR3 DNA reads TGTGCCAGCTCACAACGGGACAGGGGGTCCGCCGCTGAAGCTTTCTTT. V and J are TRBV18 and TRBJ1-1, with TRBD1 identical over 11 bases. V dropped 4 bases and J dropped 6; count of bases not matched to a gene: 10. The germline CDR1 and CDR2 sequences are KGHSH and LQKENI. The CDR3 has 16 amino acids.